Presented here are 26 T cell receptor beta chains from one specimen sequenced in a study of tumor-infiltrating lymphocytes in primary liver carcinoma. Co-extraction of both nucleic acids (RNA and DNA) used about 18-31 mg of unsorted bulk tissue. TCR beta cDNA was prepared out of around 460 ng total RNA by means of a constant-region primer. ARM-PCR, slightly modified, supplied the TCR beta libraries through three nested multiplex PCR rounds. Rounds one and two of PCR, each of roughly 10 cycles, were primed with TRBV1-TRBV30 forward primers and a C-beta reverse primer. TCRdb itself ran the multiplex PCR reads through MiXCR, one entry per CDR3 protein. The data hold around 190,000 distinct CDR3 sequences, with about 85% observed a single time. The sample comprised tumor tissue from primary liver carcinoma. The receptors here all came from a man between 40 and 49 years old with primary liver carcinoma and hepatitis B virus infection.

On this clonotype: The junction does not match germline at one end; this may be a read error. V usage is TRBV6-1 and J usage is TRBJ1-1, with a tentative D call TRBD1 (6 bases). In germline, CDR1 is MNHNS, CDR2 SASEGT. This CDR3 contains 14 residues. In DNA, the CDR3 is TGTGTCAGCAGGGGACGGTCTATAAACACTGAACCTTTCTTT. Its protein is CVSRGRSINTEPFF.

The chain recombines TRBV6-1 with TRBJ2-6, with 11 bases that match TRBD1. The CDR3 covers 16 residues. The junction had 24 bases not matched to a gene; V was cut back by 11 bases and J by 18 bases. Germline V gene data show CDR1 as MNHNS and CDR2 as SASEGT. CDR3: CAGTGTGGAGVNVPTF. The CDR3 bases are TGTGCCGGTACCGGGACAGGGGGTGCTGGGGTCAACGTTCCGACTTTC.

The chain carries TRBV29-1 and TRBJ1-1, with unresolved D. The V gene's germline CDR1 is SQVTM and CDR2 ANQGSEA. The V gene lost 1 base and the J gene lost 6 bases, with 24 bases spanning the gap. This CDR3 is 17 amino acids long. The CDR3 bases are TGCAGCGTTGAAGGCATAAATCCGGGCACCCAACGACCTGAAGCTTTCTTT. It is translated as CSVEGINPGTQRPEAFF.

For this clonotype: The conserved phenylalanine or tryptophan is not found at the CDR3 terminus, so this likely reflects a read error. Because the CDR3's place on the DNA is in doubt, the DNA is left out and the CDR3 is given as listed by TCRdb. V and J are TRBV28 and TRBJ2-5; the table's D call of TRBD1 was not tested on the DNA. The germline V gene encodes CDR1 MDHEN and CDR2 SYDVKM. Inclusive of both ends, the CDR3 amounts to 14 amino acids. The CDR3 reads CASSRDVGQETQYL.

To note about this clonotype: Being one base from a much bigger clone, this may be a read error. V and J are TRBV5-1 and TRBJ1-1; 9 bases align to TRBD1. Germline-derived CDR1 and CDR2 are SGHRS and YFSETQ. V shed 7 bases and J 4 bases; nucleotides not matched to a gene: 11. There are 15 residues in the CDR3. Here the CDR3 DNA reads TGCGCCAGCTGCACCGGACAGGGGAGGGGCACTGAAGCTTTCTTT. Residues: CASCTGQGRGTEAFF.

To note about this clonotype: An end of the junction does not agree with germline; a read error may underlie this. In nucleotides, the CDR3 is TGTGCCGGCAGCTTGTGGGCTAGCGGGAGAGGAACTAGATCCTCCTACGAGCAGTACTTC. It yields the protein CAGSLWASGRGTRSSYEQYF. V usage is TRBV5-6 and J usage is TRBJ2-7; 10 nucleotides align to TRBD2. Germline values: CDR1 SGHDT, CDR2 YYEEEE. The CDR3 loop spans 20 amino acids. The complete variable domain, with remaining parts taken from reference TRBV5-6 and TRBJ2-7, reads DAGVTQSPTHLIKTRGQQVTLRCSPKSGHDTVSWYQQALGQGPQFIFQYYEEEERQRGNFPDRFSGHQFPNYSSELNVNALLLGDSALYLCAGSLWASGRGTRSSYEQYFGPGTRLTVT.

As for this clonotype: The junction departs from germline at one end; a sequencing error may be responsible. The chain employs TRBV11-2 and TRBJ1-4; 11 bases agree with TRBD1. Germline CDR1 is SGHAT and CDR2 is FQNNGV. The CDR3 contains 14 residues. The CDR3 reads CASSLGQGAEILFF. The CDR3 nucleotides read TGTGCCAGCAGCCTCGGACAGGGGGCTGAAATACTGTTTTTT.

About this clonotype: One end of the junction fails to match germline, which may point to a read error. The rearrangement uses TRBV11-2 and TRBJ2-5, with D unresolved. Germline V gene lookup returns CDR1 SGHAT and CDR2 FQNNGV. This CDR3 spans 15 amino acids. CDR3 DNA: TGTGTCAGCAGCCCTGTCGGGCTAGTCCCAGAGTCCCAGTACTTC. Translated: CVSSPVGLVPESQYF. Complete variable domain (other parts from reference TRBV11-2 and TRBJ2-5): EAGVAQSPRYKIIEKRQSVAFWCNPISGHATLYWYQQILGQGPKLLIQFQNNGVVDDSQLPKDRFSAERLKGVDSTLKIQPAKLEDSAVYLCVSSPVGLVPESQYFGPGTRLLVL.

On this clonotype itself: A junction boundary mismatches the germline segment, possibly from a read error. The chain joins TRBV11-3 to TRBJ2-7, with TRBD1 matching 8 bases. This CDR3 has 14 residues. Germline CDR1 reads SGHNT; CDR2 reads YENEEA. As DNA, the CDR3 is TGTGCCAATCAACAGGGGGTGACTTCCTATGAGCAGTACTTC. Encoded protein: CANQQGVTSYEQYF.

V and J are TRBV29-1 and TRBJ2-1; D perhaps matches TRBD2 (6 bases). V was trimmed by 4 bases and J by 3 bases, leaving 16 bases between them. This CDR3 has 15 amino acids. The germline V gene has CDR1 SQVTM and CDR2 ANQGSEA. CDR3 nucleotides: TGCAGCGTTGGACTAGTGCGAGAGTTCTACAATGAGCAGTTCTTC. It encodes CSVGLVREFYNEQFF.

With respect to this clonotype: It may be a read error: a sequence one base away is much more abundant. The chain carries TRBV7-8 and TRBJ2-1; TRBD1 matches 10 bases. Germline CDR1 and CDR2: SGHVS and FQNEAQ. The CDR3 is made up of 13 amino acids. Trimming cost V 5 bases and J 10 bases; bases outside gene matches: 5. CDR3 sequence: CASSRDRGREQFF. The CDR3 DNA reads as TGTGCCAGCAGCAGGGACAGGGGCCGCGAGCAGTTCTTC.

In the case of this clonotype: A junction end diverges from the germline sequence, so it may reflect a read error. The chain couples TRBV4-2 to TRBJ2-1; 7 bases match TRBD2. Per the germline V gene, CDR1 is LGHNA and CDR2 is YNFKEQ. This CDR3 has 15 residues. CDR3 loop: CASSLLAGSHNEQYF. The CDR3 nucleotides read TGTGCCAGCAGCCTCTTAGCGGGTAGCCACAATGAGCAATACTTC.

Turning to this clonotype: This may stem from a read error, because a much larger clone lies one nucleotide away. The V gene is TRBV28, the J gene TRBJ1-1; D is ambiguous. The germline V and J ends were trimmed by 7 bases and 4 bases, with 13 bases remaining between them. Per the germline V gene, CDR1 is MDHEN and CDR2 is SYDVKM. The CDR3 is made up of 13 amino acids. The CDR3 protein is CASTGGWFTEAFF. CDR3 in DNA: TGTGCCAGCACGGGCGGATGGTTCACTGAAGCTTTCTTT.

A word on this clonotype: As the CDR3 is not closed by the conserved phenylalanine or tryptophan, this likely results from a read error. V and J are TRBV29-1 and TRBJ2-7; 8 positions match TRBD1. J gave up 4 bases and V 8 bases, and 10 bases lay outside the gene matches. CDR3 size: 13 residues. Germline-derived CDR1 and CDR2 are SQVTM and ANQGSEA. CDR3 sequence: CSRAQGDPYEQYI. In nucleotides, the CDR3 is TGCAGCAGGGCACAGGGGGACCCATACGAGCAGTACATC.

Worth noting for this clonotype: The junction departs from germline at one end; a sequencing error may be responsible. The rearrangement links TRBV29-1 to TRBJ2-7, with 10 bases that match TRBD1. The germline V gene encodes CDR1 SQVTM and CDR2 ANQGSEA. CDR3 length: 15 residues. The CDR3 is CRVEEWDRGIDEQYF. DNA for the CDR3: TGCAGGGTTGAGGAATGGGACAGGGGAATAGACGAGCAGTACTTC.

As for this clonotype: An end of the junction differs from the germline gene, which may be a read error. V usage is TRBV6-1 and J usage is TRBJ2-2, with a weak D call TRBD1 (5 bases). Germline assignment: CDR1 MNHNS and CDR2 SASEGT. The CDR3 is 16 amino acids. CDR3 region: CVSSKTLQESTGELFF. The CDR3 nucleotides read TGTGTCAGCAGTAAAACACTACAGGAGAGCACCGGGGAGCTGTTTTTT.

In the case of this clonotype: Without the conserved terminal phenylalanine or tryptophan, this CDR3 likely stems from a read error. The chain has TRBV30 and TRBJ2-6, with a tentative D call TRBD1 (6 bases). The CDR3 length is 16 residues. Germline V lookup: CDR1 GTSNPN, CDR2 SVGIG (reference sequence). For the CDR3, the DNA is TGTGTCTGGATTCAGACAGGCCTCTCTGGGGCCAACGTCCTGACTCTC. Protein sequence: CVWIQTGLSGANVLTL.

The chain carries TRBV5-6 and TRBJ2-7, with TRBD2 identical over 13 bases. This CDR3 is built from 17 residues. Germline CDR1 SGHDT, CDR2 YYEEEE. J was trimmed by 0 bases and V by 7 bases; bases with no gene match: 10. The CDR3 region has the DNA TGTGCCAGCTATGGACTAGCGGGAGTCACCGGCTCCTACGAGCAGTACTTC. This translates into CASYGLAGVTGSYEQYF.

The chain joins TRBV11-2 to TRBJ2-2, with D perhaps TRBD1 or TRBD2 (5 bases each). The CDR3 loop spans 18 amino acids. CDR1 is SGHAT, CDR2 FQNNGV, per germline. The CDR3 nucleotides are TGTGCGAGTATCATCACCGCTACATGGACGGTGGGGACCTGGGAGCTGTTTTTT. It encodes CASIITATWTVGTWELFF.

This clonotype was detected only once. V gene TRBV11-2 combines with J gene TRBJ2-7; D unresolved. The germline CDR1 and CDR2 sequences are SGHAT and FQNNGV. The V and J ends lost 0 bases and 2 bases respectively, with 8 bases between them. This CDR3 has 14 amino acids. The CDR3 coding sequence is TGTGCCAGCAGCTTAGACAGTGGGGCCTACGAGCAGTACTTC. Translating gives CASSLDSGAYEQYF.

Regarding this clonotype: A much larger clone differs from this one at a single base, so this may be a read error. The rearrangement uses TRBV28 and TRBJ1-5, with a weak D call TRBD1 (6 bases). The CDR3 is made up of 15 amino acids. CDR1 is MDHEN and CDR2 is SYDVKM in the germline V gene. This CDR3 is CASSLGGAQNQPEHF. In DNA form, the CDR3 reads TGTGCCAGCAGTTTGGGGGGGGCTCAGAATCAGCCCGAGCATTTT.

With respect to this clonotype: This may come from a read error, since a much larger clone is one base off. The chain employs TRBV7-9 and TRBJ2-5; D possibly corresponds to TRBD1 (5 bases). Germline assignment: CDR1 SEHNR and CDR2 FQNEAQ (reference sequence). This CDR3 is built from 15 residues. The CDR3 protein is CPSSRAVGDQETQYF. The CDR3 DNA reads TGTCCCAGCAGCCGGGCCGTAGGGGACCAAGAGACCCAGTACTTC.

J is TRBJ2-7 and V is TRBV5-6; 8 nucleotides align to TRBD1. CDR3 length: 14 amino acids. Trimming took 3 bases from V and 4 from J; bases not matched to a gene: 6. Germline CDR1 reads SGHDT; CDR2 reads YYEEEE. CDR3 sequence (DNA): TGTGCCAGCAGCTCGCGGACAGGGCATTACGAGCAGTACTTC. As protein: CASSSRTGHYEQYF.

The chain recombines TRBV21-1 with TRBJ2-5; the D call TRBD1 from the table was never checked on the DNA. TRBV21-1 is a recognized pseudogene. The CDR3 spans 15 residues. CDR3 amino acids: CASSAKVRGQETQYF. The CDR3 DNA follows: TGTGCCAGTAGCGCCAAGGTCCGGGGCCAAGAGACCCAGTACTTC.

The gene calls are TRBV5-4 and TRBJ2-5; D gene uncertain. The germline V gene encodes CDR1 SGHNT and CDR2 YYREEE (reference sequence). V was clipped by 8 bases and J by 7 bases, with 15 bases between them. The CDR3 totals 12 residues. The CDR3 here is CASSQQRGTQYF. CDR3 sequence (DNA): TGTGCCAGTAGCCAACAGCGAGGGACCCAGTACTTC.

The J gene is TRBJ1-1, the V gene TRBV4-2; D not resolved. Per germline, CDR1 LGHNA and CDR2 YNFKEQ. V dropped 9 bases and J dropped 3 bases, with 23 bases sitting between them. The CDR3 runs 16 residues. The CDR3, as DNA: TGTGCCAGGAGCATATCTGCCCAAGACGGGGACACTGAAGCTTTCTTT. Translating it yields CARSISAQDGDTEAFF.